This TCR beta chain was captured by sequencing in a study of Tregs in tolerant kidney transplant recipients. The method was immunoSEQ multiplex PCR; TCRdb's version includes in-frame clones alone and lacks a portion of them. The sample data list about 48,000 clones. The sample in question was CD4+ T cells from blood, obtained before the transplant. The TCR was taken from a human donor who received a combined kidney and bone marrow transplant.

CDR3 bases read: TGTGCCAGCAGTTTTCCAGGGAGCTATGGC. Its protein is CASSFPGSYG. The entire CDR3 protein is CASSFPGSYGYTF. The chain carries TRBV12-3 or TRBV12-4 and TRBJ1-2; D is possibly TRBD1 (5 bases). The missing CDR3 end, 3 residues past where the read stops, is filled in from the germline J gene. The V end was cut by 3 bases, the J end by 4 bases, with 9 bases between. CDR3 size: 13 residues.